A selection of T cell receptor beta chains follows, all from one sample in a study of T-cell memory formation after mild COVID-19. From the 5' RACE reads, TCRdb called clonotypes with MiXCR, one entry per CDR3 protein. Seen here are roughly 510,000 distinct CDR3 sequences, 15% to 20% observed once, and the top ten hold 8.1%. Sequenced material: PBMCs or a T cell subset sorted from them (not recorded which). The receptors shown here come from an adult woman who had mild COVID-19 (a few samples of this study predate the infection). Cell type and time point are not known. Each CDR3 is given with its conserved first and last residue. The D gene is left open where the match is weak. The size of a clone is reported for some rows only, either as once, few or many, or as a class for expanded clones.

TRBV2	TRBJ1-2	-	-	CASSRTTMRDRGYTF	TGTGCCAGCAGCCGGACGACGATGAGGGACCGGGGCTACACCTTC
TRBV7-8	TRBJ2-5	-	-	CASRSEFGETQYF	TGTGCCAGCAGGTCTGAATTTGGAGAGACCCAGTACTTC
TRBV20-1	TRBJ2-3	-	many	CSAARDTDTQYF	TGCAGTGCTGCCAGGGACACAGATACGCAGTATTTT
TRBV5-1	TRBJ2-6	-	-	CASRIRGTGANVLTF	TGCGCCAGCAGAATCAGGGGAACTGGGGCCAACGTCCTGACTTTC
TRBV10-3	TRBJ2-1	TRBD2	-	CAISESGKGHNEQFF	TGTGCCATCAGTGAGAGCGGGAAGGGCCACAATGAGCAGTTCTTC
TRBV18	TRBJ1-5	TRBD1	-	CASSPGQDQPQHF	TGTGCCAGCTCACCTGGACAGGATCAGCCCCAGCATTTT
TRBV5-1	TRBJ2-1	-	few	CASSLARGSYNEQFF	TGCGCCAGCAGCTTGGCCCGGGGCTCCTACAATGAGCAGTTCTTC
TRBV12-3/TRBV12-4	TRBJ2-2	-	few	CASSLRVSNTGELFF	TGTGCCAGCAGTTTAAGGGTTTCAAACACCGGGGAGCTGTTTTTT
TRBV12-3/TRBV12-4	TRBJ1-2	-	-	CASSFAAINGYTF	TGTGCCAGCAGTTTCGCGGCGATAAATGGCTACACCTTC
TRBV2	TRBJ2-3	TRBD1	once	CSRAGTGGRDTQYF	TGTTCCAGGGCAGGGACAGGGGGCAGAGATACGCAGTATTTT
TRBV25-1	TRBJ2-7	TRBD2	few	CASSGKTSGVYEQYF	TGTGCCAGCAGTGGTAAGACTAGCGGGGTCTACGAGCAGTACTTC
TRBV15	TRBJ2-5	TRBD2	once	CATRSGGAFGVTQYF	TGTGCCACCCGTAGCGGGGGGGCCTTCGGAGTGACCCAGTACTTC
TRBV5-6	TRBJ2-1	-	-	CASSHTGTAVVYEQFF	TGTGCCAGCAGCCATACCGGGACCGCGGTCGTTTATGAGCAGTTCTTC
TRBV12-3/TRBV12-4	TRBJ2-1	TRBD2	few	CASSDTSGEQFF	TGTGCCAGCAGCGATACTAGCGGTGAGCAGTTCTTC